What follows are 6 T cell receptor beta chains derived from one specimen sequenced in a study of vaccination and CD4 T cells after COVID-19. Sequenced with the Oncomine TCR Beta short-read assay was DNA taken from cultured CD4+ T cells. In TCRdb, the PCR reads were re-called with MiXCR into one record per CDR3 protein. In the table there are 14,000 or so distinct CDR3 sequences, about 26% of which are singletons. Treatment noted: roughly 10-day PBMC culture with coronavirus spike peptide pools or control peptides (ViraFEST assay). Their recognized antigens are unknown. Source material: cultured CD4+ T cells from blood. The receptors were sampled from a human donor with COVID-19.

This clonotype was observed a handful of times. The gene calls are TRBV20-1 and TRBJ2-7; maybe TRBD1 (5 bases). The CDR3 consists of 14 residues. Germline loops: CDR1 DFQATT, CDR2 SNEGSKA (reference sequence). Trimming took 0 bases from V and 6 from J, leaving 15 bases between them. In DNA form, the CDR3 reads TGCAGTGCTAGAGATCATGAAACAGGCCCCGAGCAGTACTTC. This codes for CSARDHETGPEQYF.

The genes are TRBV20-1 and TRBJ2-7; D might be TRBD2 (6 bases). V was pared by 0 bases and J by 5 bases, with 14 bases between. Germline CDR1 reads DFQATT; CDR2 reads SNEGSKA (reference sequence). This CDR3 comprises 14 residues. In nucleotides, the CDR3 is TGCAGTGCTAGAGATAGTAGGGGCGGGAACGAGCAGTACTTC. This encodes CSARDSRGGNEQYF.

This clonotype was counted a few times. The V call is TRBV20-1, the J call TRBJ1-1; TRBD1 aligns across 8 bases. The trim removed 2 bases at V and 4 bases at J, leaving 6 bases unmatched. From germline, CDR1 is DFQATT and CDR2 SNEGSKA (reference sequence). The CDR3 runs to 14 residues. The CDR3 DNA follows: TGCAGTGCTAGAAGGGGGCAGGGGGCCACTGAAGCTTTCTTT. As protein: CSARRGQGATEAFF.

CDR3 sequence reads: CASSRDRGTYEQYF. In DNA, the CDR3 is TGTGCCAGTAGTAGAGACAGAGGTACCTACGAGCAGTACTTC. The V call is TRBV19, the J call TRBJ2-7; tentative D call: TRBD1 (5 bases). V lost 4 bases and J lost 2, with 12 bases in between. The length of the CDR3 is 14 residues. The germline V gene has CDR1 LNHDA and CDR2 SQIVND (reference sequence).

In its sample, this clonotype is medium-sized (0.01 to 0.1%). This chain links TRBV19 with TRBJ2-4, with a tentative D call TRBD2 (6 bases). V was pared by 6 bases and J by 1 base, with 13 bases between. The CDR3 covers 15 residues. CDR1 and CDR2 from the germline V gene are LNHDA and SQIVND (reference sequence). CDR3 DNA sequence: TGTGCCAGTAGCCTTTGGGAGGCGGCCAAAAACATTCAGTACTTC. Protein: CASSLWEAAKNIQYF.

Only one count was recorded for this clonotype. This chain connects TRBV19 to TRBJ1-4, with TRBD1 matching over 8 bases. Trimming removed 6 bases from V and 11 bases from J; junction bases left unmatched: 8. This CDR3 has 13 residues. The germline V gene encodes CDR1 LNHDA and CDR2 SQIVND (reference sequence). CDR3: CASSPGQGGKLFF. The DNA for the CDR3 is TGTGCCAGTAGCCCCGGACAGGGAGGGAAACTGTTTTTT.